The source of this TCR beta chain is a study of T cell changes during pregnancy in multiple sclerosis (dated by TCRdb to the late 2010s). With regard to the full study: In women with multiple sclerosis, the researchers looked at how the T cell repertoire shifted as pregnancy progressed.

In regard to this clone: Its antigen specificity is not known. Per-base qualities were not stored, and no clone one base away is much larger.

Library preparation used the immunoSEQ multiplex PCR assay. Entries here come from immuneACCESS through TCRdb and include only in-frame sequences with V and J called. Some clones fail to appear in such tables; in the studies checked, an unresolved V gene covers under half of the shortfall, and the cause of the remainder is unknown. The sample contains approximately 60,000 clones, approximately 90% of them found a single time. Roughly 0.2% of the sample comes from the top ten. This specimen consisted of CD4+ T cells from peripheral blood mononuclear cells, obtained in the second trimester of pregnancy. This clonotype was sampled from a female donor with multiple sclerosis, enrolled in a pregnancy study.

The CDR3 region: CASSVETSRGPNEQFF. The DNA reads TGTGCCAGCAGCGTAGAAACTAGCCGAGGGCCCAATGAGCAGTTCTTC. The chain couples TRBV9 to TRBJ2-1; the D gene is perhaps TRBD2, from 6 matching bases. V gives up 0 bases and J gives up 6 bases, and the segment between their germline ends measures 16 bases. CDR1 and CDR2, per the germline V gene, are SGDLS and YYNGEE. Including cysteine and phenylalanine, the CDR3 has 16 amino acids. Only the CDR3 portion is preserved as DNA: 48 bases, with reading frame beginning at the first base. Supplemented by the reference TRBV9 and TRBJ2-1 proteins around the CDR3, the complete variable domain is DSGVTQTPKHLITATGQRVTLRCSPRSGDLSVYWYQQSLDQGLQFLIQYYNGEERAKGNILERFSAQQFPDLHSELNLSSLELGDSALYFCASSVETSRGPNEQFFGPGTRLTVL.